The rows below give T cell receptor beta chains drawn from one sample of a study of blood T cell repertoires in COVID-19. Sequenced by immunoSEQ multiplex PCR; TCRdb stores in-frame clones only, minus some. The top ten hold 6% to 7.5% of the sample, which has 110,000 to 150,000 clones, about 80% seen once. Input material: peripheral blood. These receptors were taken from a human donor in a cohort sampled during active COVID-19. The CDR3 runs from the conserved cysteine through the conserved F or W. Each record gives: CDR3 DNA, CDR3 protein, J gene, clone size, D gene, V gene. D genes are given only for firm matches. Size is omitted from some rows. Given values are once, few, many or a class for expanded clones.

TGCGCCAGCAGCTTGACGGGACAGCTCAATCAGCCCCAGCATTTT	CASSLTGQLNQPQHF	TRBJ1-5	NA	TRBD1	TRBV5-1
TGTGCCTGGAGCGTACGAATCATATCGGACAGGGAAGGACCCCTCCACTTT	CAWSVRIISDREGPLHF	TRBJ1-6	NA	TRBD1	TRBV30
TGTGCCTGGCGAGGGACAGGGGATCAGCCCCAGCATTTT	CAWRGTGDQPQHF	TRBJ1-5	NA	TRBD1	TRBV30
TGTGCCAGCAATCGAGGCCCGCTCAGATCCTCCACCTACGAGCAGTACTTC	CASNRGPLRSSTYEQYF	TRBJ2-7	NA	NA	TRBV2
TGTGCCAGCAGCGTACCGACTAGCGATGAGCAGTTCTTC	CASSVPTSDEQFF	TRBJ2-1	once	TRBD2	TRBV9
TGTGCCAGCAGCCCTCGGGCCGGGACAGGGGCCAGCGAGCAGTACTTC	CASSPRAGTGASEQYF	TRBJ2-7	NA	TRBD1	TRBV4-2
TGTGCCAGCAGCCCGGGTGGGGGCGGAAACACCATATATTTT	CASSPGGGGNTIYF	TRBJ1-3	NA	NA	TRBV5-5
TGTGCCAGCAGTCCTCCGGGACTAGCGGGGTATACGCAGTATTTT	CASSPPGLAGYTQYF	TRBJ2-3	NA	TRBD2	TRBV6-5
TGCAGCCTCGGAACAGGAGCTGAAGCTTTCTTT	CSLGTGAEAFF	TRBJ1-1	NA	NA	TRBV29-1
TGTGCCAGCAGCGTCGGCTACGAGCAGTACTTC	CASSVGYEQYF	TRBJ2-7	NA	NA	TRBV7-6
TGTGCCAGCAGCTCATCCGGGACAGGCTTGTACGAGCAGTACTTC	CASSSSGTGLYEQYF	TRBJ2-7	many	TRBD1	TRBV7-2
TGTGCCAGCAGCGTAGAGGGGAGGCAGGAAGCTTTCTTT	CASSVEGRQEAFF	TRBJ1-1	NA	NA	TRBV9
TGCAGTGCAAGCGTTGGGACGCAGTATTTT	CSASVGTQYF	TRBJ2-3	few	NA	TRBV20-1
TGTGCCAGCTCACGGGCTAGCGGGGGGCCGGTCGAGACCCAGTACTTC	CASSRASGGPVETQYF	TRBJ2-5	NA	TRBD2	TRBV18
TGTGCCAGCAGCGAGTCACCCGGGACAGGGATTACGTACACCTTC	CASSESPGTGITYTF	TRBJ1-2	NA	TRBD1	TRBV9
TGTGCCAGCAGCCGAAAGTGGGCAGGCACTGAAGCTTTCTTT	CASSRKWAGTEAFF	TRBJ1-1	NA	NA	TRBV9
TGTGCCCTCACACGCGGGTCACCTAATGAAAAACTGTTTTTT	CALTRGSPNEKLFF	TRBJ1-4	once	NA	TRBV21-1
TGTGCCAGTAGTAGAGGGCGGGGACCTAAGTCGTTTGAGACCCAGTACTTC	CASSRGRGPKSFETQYF	TRBJ2-5	NA	NA	TRBV19
TGTGCCAGCAGCCGCGGGACTGAAGCTTTCTTT	CASSRGTEAFF	TRBJ1-1	NA	NA	TRBV7-6
TGTGCCAGCAGTATAATAGCGAAGGAGGAGCAGTTCTTC	CASSIIAKEEQFF	TRBJ2-1	NA	NA	TRBV6-2/TRBV6-3
TGCAGCGAGGTAGCGGGGGGCCCCAATGAGCAGTTCTTC	CSEVAGGPNEQFF	TRBJ2-1	NA	TRBD2	TRBV29-1
TGTGCCAGCAGCCCCAGGTGGGGGCAGGATACGCAGTATTTT	CASSPRWGQDTQYF	TRBJ2-3	NA	NA	TRBV9
TGTGCCAGCAGTGAAGGTGGGGGCGCTGGGGAGACCCAGTACTTC	CASSEGGGAGETQYF	TRBJ2-5	few	NA	TRBV2
TGCAGCGTTTTAGGACAGGGTAATTTGATGAACACTGAAGCTTTCTTT	CSVLGQGNLMNTEAFF	TRBJ1-1	NA	TRBD1	TRBV29-1
TGTGCCAGCAGCCCGTACGGACTGAGAACCGTGAACACCGGGGAGCTGTTTTTT	CASSPYGLRTVNTGELFF	TRBJ2-2	NA	NA	TRBV4-2
TGTGCCAGCAGCTTACGGCAGGGGGCTAGTGGAAACACCATATATTTT	CASSLRQGASGNTIYF	TRBJ1-3	NA	TRBD1	TRBV7-6
TGCGCCAGCAGCCAATACGACAGACCGACCTCCTACGAGCAGTACTTC	CASSQYDRPTSYEQYF	TRBJ2-7	NA	NA	TRBV4-1
TGTGCCAGCAGCTGGACAGGGGGGTACACTGAAGCTTTCTTT	CASSWTGGYTEAFF	TRBJ1-1	few	TRBD1	TRBV28
TGTGCCAGCAGCCAAACACCGGGACAGGTTACAGATACGCAGTATTTT	CASSQTPGQVTDTQYF	TRBJ2-3	NA	TRBD1	TRBV4-2